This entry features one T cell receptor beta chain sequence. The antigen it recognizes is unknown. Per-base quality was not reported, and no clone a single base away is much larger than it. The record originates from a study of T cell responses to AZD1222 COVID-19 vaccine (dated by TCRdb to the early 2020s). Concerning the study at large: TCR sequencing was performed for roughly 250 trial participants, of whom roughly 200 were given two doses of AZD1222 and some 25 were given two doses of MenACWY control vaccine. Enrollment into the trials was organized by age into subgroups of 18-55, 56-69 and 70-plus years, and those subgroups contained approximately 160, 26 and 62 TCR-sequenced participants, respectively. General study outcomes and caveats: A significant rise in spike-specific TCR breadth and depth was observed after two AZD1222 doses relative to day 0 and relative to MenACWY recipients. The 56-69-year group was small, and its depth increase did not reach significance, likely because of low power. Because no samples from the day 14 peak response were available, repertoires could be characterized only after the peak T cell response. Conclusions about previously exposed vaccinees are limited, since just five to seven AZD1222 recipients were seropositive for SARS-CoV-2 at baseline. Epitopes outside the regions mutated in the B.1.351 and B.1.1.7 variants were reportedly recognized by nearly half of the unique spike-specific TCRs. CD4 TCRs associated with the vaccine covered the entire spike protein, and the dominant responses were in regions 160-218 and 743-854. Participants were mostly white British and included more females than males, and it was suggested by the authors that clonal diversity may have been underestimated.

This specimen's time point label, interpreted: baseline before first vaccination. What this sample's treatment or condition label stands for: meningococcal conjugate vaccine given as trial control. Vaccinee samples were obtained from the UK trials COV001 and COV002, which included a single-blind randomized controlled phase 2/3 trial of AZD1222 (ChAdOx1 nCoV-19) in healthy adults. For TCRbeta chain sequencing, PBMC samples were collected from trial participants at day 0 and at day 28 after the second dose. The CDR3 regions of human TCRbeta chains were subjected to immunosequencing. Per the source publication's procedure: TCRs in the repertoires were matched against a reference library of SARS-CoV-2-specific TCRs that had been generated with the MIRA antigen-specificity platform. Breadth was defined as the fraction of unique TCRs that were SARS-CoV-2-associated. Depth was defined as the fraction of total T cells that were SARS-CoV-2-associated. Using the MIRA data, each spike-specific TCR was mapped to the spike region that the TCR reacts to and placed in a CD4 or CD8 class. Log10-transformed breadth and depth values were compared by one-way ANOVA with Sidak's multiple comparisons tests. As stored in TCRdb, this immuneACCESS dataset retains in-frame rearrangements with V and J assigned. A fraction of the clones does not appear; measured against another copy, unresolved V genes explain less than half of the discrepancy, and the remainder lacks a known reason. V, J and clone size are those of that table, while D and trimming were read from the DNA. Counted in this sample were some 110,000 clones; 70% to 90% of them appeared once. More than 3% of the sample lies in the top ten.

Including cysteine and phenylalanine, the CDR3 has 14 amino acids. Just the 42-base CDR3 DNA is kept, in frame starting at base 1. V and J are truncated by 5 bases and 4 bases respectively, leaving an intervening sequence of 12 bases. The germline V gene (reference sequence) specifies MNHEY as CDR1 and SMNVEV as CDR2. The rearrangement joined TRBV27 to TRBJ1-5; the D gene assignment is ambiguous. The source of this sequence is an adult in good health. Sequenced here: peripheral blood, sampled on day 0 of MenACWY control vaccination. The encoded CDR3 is CASSRSGRNQPQHF. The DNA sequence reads TGTGCCAGCAGTCGCTCCGGACGGAATCAGCCCCAGCATTTT.